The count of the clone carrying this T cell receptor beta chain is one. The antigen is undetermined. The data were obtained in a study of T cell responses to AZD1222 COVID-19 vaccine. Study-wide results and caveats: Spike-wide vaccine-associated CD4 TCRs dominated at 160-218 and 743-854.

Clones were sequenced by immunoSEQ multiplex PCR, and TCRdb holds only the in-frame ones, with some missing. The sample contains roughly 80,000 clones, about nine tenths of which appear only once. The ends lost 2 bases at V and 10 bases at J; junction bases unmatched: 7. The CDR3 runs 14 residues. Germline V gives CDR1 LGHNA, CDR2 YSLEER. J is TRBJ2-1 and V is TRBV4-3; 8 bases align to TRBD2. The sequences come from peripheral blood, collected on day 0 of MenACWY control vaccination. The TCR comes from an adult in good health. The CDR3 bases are TGCGCCAGCAGCCAAATTCTGTCGGGAGGGGAGCAGTTCTTC. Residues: CASSQILSGGEQFF.